This T cell receptor beta chain was sequenced in a study of Ad26.COV2.S vaccination and SARS-CoV-2 variants. Clones were sequenced by immunoSEQ multiplex PCR, and TCRdb holds only the in-frame ones, with some missing. There are roughly 390,000 clones in the sample; about 88% occur only once, and under 4% lies in the top ten. Specified treatment: some 19 received Ad26.COV2.S at low or high dose, single or two shots; about 5 received placebo; per-sample allocation not given. The investigators took samples on day 63 after the first vaccine or placebo injection. The sequence was obtained from a person between 18 and 59 years old who received the Ad26.COV2.S COVID-19 vaccine or a placebo. The specimen comprised peripheral blood, sampled in a trial of Ad26.COV2.S vaccine versus placebo.

The CDR3 reads CASSYSLTSSTGELFF. The CDR3 DNA sequence: TGTGCCAGCAGTTACTCTCTCACTAGTAGCACCGGGGAGCTGTTTTTT. V is TRBV6-2 or TRBV6-3 and J is TRBJ2-2; a possible D gene is TRBD2 (5 bases). Between the trimmed V and J ends, which lost 0 bases and 4 bases, there was a span of 12 bases. This CDR3 spans 16 amino acids. Germline-derived CDR1 and CDR2 are MNHEY and SVGEGT.